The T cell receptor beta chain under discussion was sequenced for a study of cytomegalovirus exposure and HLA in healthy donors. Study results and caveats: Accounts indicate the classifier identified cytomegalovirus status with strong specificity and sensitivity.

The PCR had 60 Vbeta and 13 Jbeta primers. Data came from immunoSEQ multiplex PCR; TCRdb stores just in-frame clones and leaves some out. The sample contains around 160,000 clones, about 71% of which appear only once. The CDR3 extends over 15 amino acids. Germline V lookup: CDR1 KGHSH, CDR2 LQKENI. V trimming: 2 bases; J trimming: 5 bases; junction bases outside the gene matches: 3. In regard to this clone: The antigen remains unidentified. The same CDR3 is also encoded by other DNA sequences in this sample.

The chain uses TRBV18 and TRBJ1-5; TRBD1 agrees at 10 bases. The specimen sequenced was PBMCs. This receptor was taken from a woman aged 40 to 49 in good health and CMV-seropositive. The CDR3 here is CASSPRTGGDQPQHF. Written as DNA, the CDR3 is TGTGCCAGCTCACCAAGGACAGGGGGAGATCAGCCCCAGCATTTT.